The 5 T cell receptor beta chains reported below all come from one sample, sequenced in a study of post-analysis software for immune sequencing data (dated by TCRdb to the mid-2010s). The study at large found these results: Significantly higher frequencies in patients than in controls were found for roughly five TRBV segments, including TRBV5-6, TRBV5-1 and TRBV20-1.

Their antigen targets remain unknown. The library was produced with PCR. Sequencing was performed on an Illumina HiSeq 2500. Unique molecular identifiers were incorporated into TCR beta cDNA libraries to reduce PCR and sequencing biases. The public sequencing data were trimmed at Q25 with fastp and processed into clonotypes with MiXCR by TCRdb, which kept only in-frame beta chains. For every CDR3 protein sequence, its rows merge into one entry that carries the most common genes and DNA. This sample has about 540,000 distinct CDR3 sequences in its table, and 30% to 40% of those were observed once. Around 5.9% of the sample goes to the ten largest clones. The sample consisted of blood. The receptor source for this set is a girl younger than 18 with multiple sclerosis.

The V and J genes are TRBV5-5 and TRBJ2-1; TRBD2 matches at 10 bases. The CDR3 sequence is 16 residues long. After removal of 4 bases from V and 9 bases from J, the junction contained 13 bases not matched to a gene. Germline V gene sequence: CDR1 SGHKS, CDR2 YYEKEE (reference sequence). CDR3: CASSDLPSGGGGEQFF. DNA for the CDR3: TGTGCCAGCAGCGACCTCCCTAGCGGGGGCGGAGGTGAGCAGTTCTTC.

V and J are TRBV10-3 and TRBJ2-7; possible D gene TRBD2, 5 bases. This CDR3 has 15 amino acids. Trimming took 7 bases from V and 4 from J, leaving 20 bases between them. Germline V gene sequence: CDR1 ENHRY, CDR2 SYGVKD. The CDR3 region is CAIKERQAGRYEQYF. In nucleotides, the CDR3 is TGTGCCATCAAAGAGAGGCAGGCGGGCCGATACGAGCAGTACTTC.

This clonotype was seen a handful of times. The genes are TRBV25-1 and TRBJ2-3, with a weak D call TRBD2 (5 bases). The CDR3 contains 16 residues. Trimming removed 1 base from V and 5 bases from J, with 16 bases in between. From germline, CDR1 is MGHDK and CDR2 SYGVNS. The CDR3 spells CASSEFGLPIGDTQYF. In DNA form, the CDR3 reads TGTGCCAGCAGTGAATTCGGACTTCCCATCGGAGATACGCAGTATTTT.

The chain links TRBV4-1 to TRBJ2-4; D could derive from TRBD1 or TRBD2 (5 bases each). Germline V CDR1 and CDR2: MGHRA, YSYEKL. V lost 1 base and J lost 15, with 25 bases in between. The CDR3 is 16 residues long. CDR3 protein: CASSQGRFTGSGAGYF. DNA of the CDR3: TGCGCCAGCAGCCAAGGGCGCTTTACGGGGTCCGGGGCTGGGTACTTC.

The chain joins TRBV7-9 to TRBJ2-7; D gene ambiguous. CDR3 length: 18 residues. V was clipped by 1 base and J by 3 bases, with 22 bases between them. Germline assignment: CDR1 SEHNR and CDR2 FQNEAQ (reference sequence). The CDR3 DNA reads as TGTGCCAGCAGCTTAGTACGATCTTTAGGGCAGGTTGGCTACGAGCAGTACTTC. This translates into CASSLVRSLGQVGYEQYF.